The 19 T cell receptor beta chains below were found in one sample sequenced in a study of cytomegalovirus exposure and HLA in healthy donors (dated by TCRdb to the late 2010s). The receptor library was made with the immunoSEQ multiplex PCR assay. A mixture of 60 forward primers for TCR Vbeta segments and 13 reverse primers for TCR Jbeta segments was used in the multiplex PCR. The table was pulled from immuneACCESS by TCRdb, which kept in-frame rearrangements only. Such tables lose some clones; where checked, under half of the loss comes from unresolved V genes, and the rest has no known cause. The sample table holds 110,000 or so clones, of which about 8.6% were seen once. The ten largest account for 6% of the sample. Sample: PBMCs. These receptors originate from a woman between 35 and 50 years old in good health and CMV-seropositive.

The chain is built from TRBV25-1 and TRBJ1-2; 7 nucleotides line up with TRBD1. Germline V gives CDR1 MGHDK, CDR2 SYGVNS. Losses at the gene ends were 8 bases for V and 7 bases for J; bases not matched to a gene: 7. The CDR3 consists of 12 residues. CDR3 bases: TGTGCCAGCGGAACAGGGGCCGGTGGCTACACCTTC. Its protein is CASGTGAGGYTF.

The chain employs TRBV7-9 and TRBJ1-1; tentatively, D is TRBD1 (6 bases). This CDR3 has 16 residues. V lost 4 bases and J lost 0, with 15 bases in between. The V gene's germline CDR1 is SEHNR and CDR2 FQNEAQ (reference sequence). The CDR3 DNA sequence: TGTGCCAGCAGCTCAAAGGACAGTCTGATGAACACTGAAGCTTTCTTT. It is translated as CASSSKDSLMNTEAFF.

This clone was seen more than once but under ten times. This chain connects TRBV9 to TRBJ1-4, with 7 bases aligning to TRBD1. The V segment lost 3 bases and the J segment 6 bases; nucleotides outside the gene matches: 2. This CDR3 is 13 amino acids long. The germline gives CDR1 SGDLS, CDR2 YYNGEE. The CDR3: CASSEGTDEKLFF. The CDR3 DNA reads as TGTGCCAGCAGCGAGGGGACAGATGAAAAACTGTTTTTT. Full variable domain (outside the CDR3, taken from reference TRBV9 and TRBJ1-4): DSGVTQTPKHLITATGQRVTLRCSPRSGDLSVYWYQQSLDQGLQFLIQYYNGEERAKGNILERFSAQQFPDLHSELNLSSLELGDSALYFCASSEGTDEKLFFGSGTQLSVL.

A few counts support this clone. V gene TRBV18 combines with J gene TRBJ1-3; weak D call: TRBD1 (5 bases). The germline CDR1 and CDR2 sequences are KGHSH and LQKENI. Between the trimmed V and J ends, which lost 3 bases and 3 bases, there was a span of 15 bases. This CDR3 comprises 16 residues. CDR3: CASSPGTGDFGNTIYF. For the CDR3, the DNA is TGTGCCAGCTCACCTGGGACGGGAGATTTTGGAAACACCATATATTTT. Using reference TRBV18 and TRBJ1-3 for the parts outside the CDR3, the full variable domain is NAGVMQNPRHLVRRRGQEARLRCSPMKGHSHVYWYRQLPEEGLKFMVYLQKENIIDESGMPKERFSAEFPKEGPSILRIQQVVRGDSAAYFCASSPGTGDFGNTIYFGEGSWLTVV.

This clone was picked up one time. This sequence joins TRBV19 and TRBJ1-6, with D possibly matching TRBD1 (6 bases). In germline, CDR1 is LNHDA, CDR2 SQIVND (reference sequence). The V gene lost 5 bases and the J gene lost 2 bases, with 10 bases spanning the gap. This CDR3 contains 15 residues. Written as DNA, the CDR3 is TGTGCCAGTAGTCCCCGACAGGCCTATAATTCACCCCTCCACTTT. Translated, it gives CASSPRQAYNSPLHF.

In its sample, this clone was seen a few times. The chain combines TRBV28 with TRBJ1-5; TRBD1 matches at 10 bases. V shed 6 bases, J shed 3 bases, and the junction held 8 bases outside the gene matches. The germline V gene has CDR1 MDHEN and CDR2 SYDVKM. The length of the CDR3 is 16 residues. Here the CDR3 reads CASSSGQGRINQPQHF. The DNA for the CDR3 is TGTGCCAGCAGCTCGGGACAGGGGAGGATCAATCAGCCCCAGCATTTT.

This chain's CDR3 is CASRRENTEAFF. DNA of the CDR3: TGTGCCAGCAGGAGGGAGAACACTGAAGCTTTCTTT. The chain has TRBV2 and TRBJ1-1, with D unresolved. CDR1 is SNHLY and CDR2 is FYNNEI in the germline V gene. Trimming took off 6 bases at V and 1 base at J, with 6 bases between the two ends. This CDR3 region has 12 residues.

The chain is built from TRBV30 and TRBJ2-3; 7 positions agree with TRBD1. The CDR3 has 15 residues. The germline V gene has CDR1 GTSNPN and CDR2 SVGIG (reference sequence). J was trimmed by 0 bases and V by 4 bases; bases with no gene match: 7. CDR3 region: CAWKGAPTSTDTQYF. DNA for the CDR3: TGTGCCTGGAAGGGGGCACCCACTAGCACAGATACGCAGTATTTT.

The gene calls are TRBV4-2 and TRBJ2-3; TRBD2 matches 11 bases. Germline CDR1 and CDR2: LGHNA and YNFKEQ. CDR3 length: 16 residues. V lost 0 bases to trimming and J lost 1 base; unmatched junction nucleotides: 0. DNA of the CDR3: TGTGCCAGCAGCCAAGAACTAGCGGGGGGCACAGATACGCAGTATTTT. This encodes CASSQELAGGTDTQYF.

V gene TRBV29-1 combines with J gene TRBJ2-4; D may be TRBD1 (5 bases). CDR3 length: 13 amino acids. The germline V gene has CDR1 SQVTM and CDR2 ANQGSEA. V was shortened by 4 bases and J by 2 bases, with 9 bases between the two germline ends. The CDR3 reads CSVARGTKNIQYF. CDR3 in DNA: TGCAGCGTTGCAAGGGGAACCAAAAACATTCAGTACTTC.

The rearrangement uses TRBV15 and TRBJ1-1, with D possibly being TRBD1 (5 bases). Per germline, CDR1 LNHNV and CDR2 YYDKDF (reference sequence). V lost 4 bases to trimming and J lost 1 base, with 22 bases between them. This CDR3 comprises 18 residues. The DNA of the CDR3 is TGTGCCACCAGCAAGTCCGGGATTGTGCGGGGCCAGAACACTGAAGCTTTCTTT. Residues: CATSKSGIVRGQNTEAFF.

The table lists this clone with a few counts. The rearrangement joins TRBV10-2 to TRBJ2-7; no clear D. V dropped 3 bases and J dropped 1 base, with 4 bases sitting between them. The CDR3 consists of 12 residues. The V gene's germline CDR1 is WSHSY and CDR2 SAAADI. CDR3 nucleotide sequence: TGCGCCAGCAGTGATAGTTCCTACGAGCAGTACTTC. Protein product: CASSDSSYEQYF.

Only a few counts were recorded for this clone. The V gene is TRBV5-1, the J gene TRBJ2-1; TRBD1 might be the D (6 bases). The CDR3 loop spans 18 amino acids. Germline-derived CDR1 and CDR2 are SGHRS and YFSETQ. The V and J ends lost 0 bases and 5 bases respectively, with 21 bases between them. DNA of the CDR3: TGCGCCAGCAGCTTGGAGGGACACCTTAATCCGTCAAACAATGAGCAGTTCTTC. Translating it yields CASSLEGHLNPSNNEQFF.

The chain recombines TRBV4-1 with TRBJ2-7; TRBD2 matches at 9 bases. This CDR3 has 14 amino acids. V trimming: 0 bases; J trimming: 6 bases; junction bases outside the gene matches: 3. The germline V gene encodes CDR1 MGHRA and CDR2 YSYEKL. In DNA form, the CDR3 reads TGCGCCAGCAGCCAAGAGGCGGGAGGGAGCGAGCAGTACTTC. It codes for CASSQEAGGSEQYF.

The chain carries TRBV6-1 and TRBJ2-1; weak D call: TRBD2 (6 bases). This CDR3 spans 14 amino acids. Looked up from germline, CDR1 is MNHNS and CDR2 is SASEGT. V was shortened by 7 bases and J by 8 bases, with 18 bases between the two germline ends. The CDR3 DNA is TGTGCCAGCAAATGGGCGCGGGATACGGATGAGCAGTTCTTC. This translates into CASKWARDTDEQFF.

This clone was recorded a few times. This rearrangement joins TRBV30 to TRBJ2-3, with D possibly being TRBD1 (5 bases). CDR1 is GTSNPN and CDR2 is SVGIG in the germline V gene (reference sequence). The ends were cut back, 0 bases at V and 1 base at J, with 11 bases in the middle. CDR3 size: 15 residues. The CDR3 spells CAWSVGVPGTDTQYF. CDR3 DNA: TGTGCCTGGAGTGTAGGGGTGCCAGGCACAGATACGCAGTATTTT.

This clone came up a few times. The CDR3 loop reads CATSLTGFNQPQHF. The CDR3 bases are TGTGCCACCAGTTTAACGGGGTTCAATCAGCCCCAGCATTTT. The V and J genes are TRBV15 and TRBJ1-5; no firm D call. Germline V CDR1 and CDR2: LNHNV, YYDKDF (reference sequence). The germline V and J ends were trimmed by 6 bases and 3 bases, with 12 bases remaining between them. CDR3 length: 14 amino acids.

This clone was observed a few times. The chain combines TRBV19 with TRBJ2-2; 11 bases line up with TRBD1. The CDR3 contains 14 residues. Trimming at V came to 6 bases and at J to 5 bases, leaving 2 bases not matched to a gene. Germline V lookup: CDR1 LNHDA, CDR2 SQIVND (reference sequence). The CDR3 here is CASRGQGGTGELFF. CDR3 in DNA: TGTGCCAGTAGGGGACAGGGGGGAACCGGGGAGCTGTTTTTT.

The chain recombines TRBV6-1 with TRBJ1-6, with D tentatively TRBD1 (6 bases). The CDR3 sequence is 15 residues long. The germline CDR1 and CDR2 sequences are MNHNS and SASEGT. V lost 2 bases to trimming and J lost 5 bases, with 10 bases between them. The CDR3 protein is CASSERTENNSPLHF. CDR3 bases: TGTGCCAGCAGTGAAAGGACAGAAAATAATTCACCCCTCCACTTT.